This T cell receptor beta chain came from a study of CD8+ T cells in alopecia areata. Across the whole study: Oral tofacitinib, 5 to 10 mg twice daily, was given in an open-label trial.

Study conclusions and caveats: It was lesional scalp, especially alopecia totalis/universalis, that showed higher clonality than normal scalp.

This clone has only one observation. Its specificity is not known. Sequencing templates came from extracted RNA that was reverse transcribed into cDNA. Method: immunoSEQ multiplex PCR; TCRdb's copy keeps in-frame clones and lacks some. Among 200,000 to 250,000 clones listed, more than 45% were seen once. V dropped 3 bases and J dropped 2 bases, with 8 bases sitting between them. Germline V gene lookup returns CDR1 SGDLS and CDR2 YYNGEE. The CDR3 is 13 residues long. The genes are TRBV9 and TRBJ2-5; D is perhaps TRBD1 (5 bases). This receptor was identified in a human donor with alopecia areata. Sequenced material: CD4+ T cells sorted from blood, taken at week 0. The chain's CDR3 is CASSAAGQETQYF. In nucleotides, the CDR3 is TGTGCCAGCAGCGCCGCAGGGCAAGAGACCCAGTACTTC.